Following are 27 T cell receptor beta chains from one sample sequenced in a study of blood T cell repertoires in COVID-19. Generated by immunoSEQ multiplex PCR, the TCRdb table keeps only in-frame clones and is missing some. There are about 350,000 clones in the sample; about 90% occur only once, and roughly 1% lies in the top ten. Specimen: PBMCs or T cells enriched from blood (not recorded which). These receptors were collected from a woman aged 25 to 39 who had recovered from COVID-19.

This clone was observed a single time. This chain uses TRBV19 with TRBJ1-3; tentatively, D is TRBD1 (5 bases). Germline loops: CDR1 LNHDA, CDR2 SQIVND (reference sequence). Between the trimmed V and J ends, which lost 4 bases and 0 bases, there was a span of 13 bases. CDR3 length: 16 residues. The CDR3, as DNA: TGTGCCAGTAGTACCTCAGACAGCAGCTCTGGAAACACCATATATTTT. Translating gives CASSTSDSSSGNTIYF.

The chain is built from TRBV4-2 and TRBJ2-1; TRBD1 might be the D (5 bases). The CDR3 has 13 residues. Trimming removed 2 bases at V and 10 bases at J, with 12 bases between. Germline V gene data show CDR1 as LGHNA and CDR2 as YNFKEQ. The CDR3 sequence is CASSQRSQGEQFF. In DNA, the CDR3 is TGTGCCAGCAGCCAAAGATCGCAGGGCGAGCAGTTCTTC.

V gene TRBV25-1 combines with J gene TRBJ1-6; 11 bases match TRBD1. CDR3 length: 13 amino acids. J gave up 9 bases and V 6 bases, and 1 base lay outside the gene matches. Germline V CDR1 and CDR2: MGHDK, SYGVNS. CDR3 in amino acids: CASRGQGASPLHF. The CDR3 bases are TGTGCCAGCAGAGGACAGGGGGCTTCACCCCTCCACTTT.

This sequence joins TRBV6-2 or TRBV6-3 and TRBJ1-2; 11 nucleotides agree with TRBD1. The CDR3 is made up of 14 amino acids. J was trimmed by 6 bases and V by 2 bases; bases with no gene match: 2. Germline assignment: CDR1 MNHEY and CDR2 SVGEGT. The CDR3 here is CASSYLDRGHGYTF. DNA of the CDR3: TGTGCCAGCAGTTACCTGGACAGGGGGCATGGCTACACCTTC.

This chain joins TRBV7-2 and TRBJ2-5, with a tentative D call TRBD1 (6 bases). Deletions cut 2 bases from V and 5 bases from J, with 12 bases between. Germline CDR1 SGHTA, CDR2 FQGNSA. The CDR3 runs to 14 residues. The CDR3 loop is CASSLTGKSETQYF. CDR3 sequence (DNA): TGTGCCAGCAGCTTAACAGGGAAATCGGAGACCCAGTACTTC.

The rearrangement links TRBV28 to TRBJ1-2, with D possibly being TRBD1 (5 bases). Germline loops: CDR1 MDHEN, CDR2 SYDVKM. The V end lost 3 bases, the J end lost 5 bases, and 10 bases lay between the germline ends. This CDR3 is 13 amino acids long. In nucleotides, the CDR3 is TGTGCCAGCAGTTTGACAGCCTCATATGGCTACACCTTC. Residues: CASSLTASYGYTF.

This chain joins TRBV5-6 and TRBJ2-7; D unclear. This CDR3 contains 13 residues. The germline CDR1 and CDR2 sequences are SGHDT and YYEEEE. Trimming took off 3 bases at V and 0 bases at J, with 7 bases between the two ends. CDR3: CASSSPFSYEQYF. The CDR3 coding sequence is TGTGCCAGCAGCTCTCCTTTCTCCTACGAGCAGTACTTC. Full variable domain (outside the CDR3, taken from reference TRBV5-6 and TRBJ2-7): DAGVTQSPTHLIKTRGQQVTLRCSPKSGHDTVSWYQQALGQGPQFIFQYYEEEERQRGNFPDRFSGHQFPNYSSELNVNALLLGDSALYLCASSSPFSYEQYFGPGTRLTVT.

The chain combines TRBV19 with TRBJ1-2, with 8 bases that match TRBD1. In germline, CDR1 is LNHDA, CDR2 SQIVND (reference sequence). Trimming removed 4 bases from V and 2 bases from J; junction bases left unmatched: 3. The CDR3 spans 14 residues. CDR3 protein: CASSTGGPNYGYTF. As DNA, the CDR3 is TGTGCCAGTAGTACAGGGGGCCCCAACTATGGCTACACCTTC.

The rearrangement links TRBV24-1 to TRBJ2-7, with 9 bases identical to TRBD1. The CDR3 runs to 17 residues. Germline V CDR1 and CDR2: KGHDR, SFDVKD. V was pared by 4 bases and J by 0 bases, with 9 bases of the junction left unmatched. As DNA, the CDR3 is TGTGCCACCAGTGAACCACGGGGGACAGGGAGCTCCTACGAGCAGTACTTC. Protein: CATSEPRGTGSSYEQYF.

This chain uses TRBV18 with TRBJ2-5, with TRBD1 identical over 10 bases. This CDR3 is 14 amino acids long. J gave up 4 bases and V 3 bases, and 2 bases lay outside the gene matches. Per germline, CDR1 KGHSH and CDR2 LQKENI. CDR3 nucleotides: TGTGCCAGCTCACCGACAGGGGGCGGAGAGACCCAGTACTTC. Protein: CASSPTGGGETQYF.

CDR3 sequence reads: CASSSDRGEEKLFF. The CDR3 DNA reads as TGTGCCAGTAGTTCTGACAGGGGCGAGGAAAAACTGTTTTTT. This rearrangement joins TRBV19 to TRBJ1-4, with 8 bases that match TRBD1. Per the germline V gene, CDR1 is LNHDA and CDR2 is SQIVND (reference sequence). V lost 5 bases, J lost 8 bases, and 7 bases stayed unmatched. This CDR3 region has 14 residues.

The chain couples TRBV5-1 to TRBJ2-1; 9 bases agree with TRBD1. CDR1 is SGHRS and CDR2 is YFSETQ in the germline V gene. The CDR3 covers 18 residues. The V segment lost 2 bases and the J segment 4 bases; nucleotides outside the gene matches: 13. The CDR3 DNA reads as TGCGCCAGCAGCTTTAGTCGTGTAGCAGGACAGGGGTACAATGAGCAGTTCTTC. Encoded protein: CASSFSRVAGQGYNEQFF.

This chain uses TRBV3-1 (or the pseudogene TRBV3-2) with TRBJ2-3; D uncertain. Germline-derived CDR1 and CDR2 are LGHDT and YNNKEL (reference sequence). The V and J ends lost 2 bases and 3 bases respectively, with 6 bases between them. This CDR3 has 13 amino acids. CDR3 coding DNA: TGTGCCAGCAGCCAACTAGATACAGATACGCAGTATTTT. Translation gives CASSQLDTDTQYF.

The chain couples TRBV10-3 to TRBJ1-2; tentatively, D is TRBD1 (5 bases). The CDR3 contains 13 residues. Germline V CDR1 and CDR2: ENHRY, SYGVKD. The V gene lost 6 bases and the J gene lost 8 bases, with 16 bases spanning the gap. CDR3 sequence: CAIRGGMEEGYTF. In DNA form, the CDR3 reads TGTGCCATCAGGGGGGGTATGGAAGAAGGCTACACCTTC.

This chain connects TRBV5-1 to TRBJ1-3; D unresolved. This CDR3 has 15 amino acids. Trimming removed 4 bases at V and 0 bases at J, with 11 bases between. Germline CDR1 SGHRS, CDR2 YFSETQ. CDR3 DNA sequence: TGCGCCAGCAGCCGGGATCTATCCTCTGGAAACACCATATATTTT. Its translation is CASSRDLSSGNTIYF.

The chain links TRBV27 to TRBJ1-5; 9 bases fit TRBD1. J gave up 0 bases and V 0 bases, and 6 bases lay outside the gene matches. The CDR3 totals 18 residues. CDR1 is MNHEY, CDR2 SMNVEV, per germline (reference sequence). The CDR3 region is CASSLSRGQGYSNQPQHF. CDR3 DNA: TGTGCCAGCAGTTTATCCCGGGGACAGGGTTATAGCAATCAGCCCCAGCATTTT.

The chain recombines TRBV3-1 (or the pseudogene TRBV3-2) with TRBJ2-1; 9 bases align to TRBD2. Trimming removed 2 bases from V and 10 bases from J; junction bases left unmatched: 0. Germline V gene lookup returns CDR1 LGHDT and CDR2 YNNKEL (reference sequence). The CDR3 has 12 amino acids. The CDR3 coding sequence is TGTGCCAGCAGCCAACTAGCGGGGGAGCAGTTCTTC. It translates to CASSQLAGEQFF.

The CDR3 coding sequence is TGCGCCAGCAGCCAAGGTTTAACACATCCCAACACTGAAGCTTTCTTT. Residues: CASSQGLTHPNTEAFF. This chain connects TRBV4-3 to TRBJ1-1, with D hard to call. The CDR3 runs to 16 residues. V shed 1 base and J shed 2 bases, with 14 bases lying between them. Germline assignment: CDR1 LGHNA and CDR2 YSLEER.

J is TRBJ2-7 and V is TRBV28; D ambiguous. The CDR3 sequence is 13 residues long. V lost 6 bases and J 0 bases, leaving 9 bases between the germline ends. Germline-derived CDR1 and CDR2 are MDHEN and SYDVKM. The CDR3: CASSPTPSYEQYF. The CDR3 bases are TGTGCCAGCAGCCCGACTCCCTCCTACGAGCAGTACTTC.

This chain joins TRBV28 and TRBJ1-2; no definite D call. This CDR3 region has 14 residues. The V end was cut by 5 bases, the J end by 4 bases, with 14 bases between. Germline V gene data show CDR1 as MDHEN and CDR2 as SYDVKM. In DNA form, the CDR3 reads TGTGCCAGCAGTCCGAACGGGGAAGGCTATGGCTACACCTTC. Its translation is CASSPNGEGYGYTF.

The CDR3 region is CASSSGQGRNNKQYF. CDR3 in DNA: TGCGCCAGCAGCTCCGGACAGGGCCGTAACAACAAGCAGTACTTC. The V and J genes are TRBV10-1 and TRBJ2-7, with 8 bases identical to TRBD1. Per the germline V gene, CDR1 is WNHNN and CDR2 is SYGVQD (reference sequence). The CDR3 loop spans 15 amino acids. V was clipped by 6 bases and J by 8 bases; unmatched bases: 15.

The chain recombines TRBV7-9 with TRBJ1-3; TRBD1 agrees at 8 bases. The germline V gene has CDR1 SEHNR and CDR2 FQNEAQ (reference sequence). The CDR3 loop spans 15 amino acids. V dropped 5 bases and J dropped 8; count of bases not matched to a gene: 11. The CDR3, as DNA: TGTGCCAGCAGCCCCGGACAGGGTGCCAGGGACACCATATATTTT. Protein: CASSPGQGARDTIYF.

The chain recombines TRBV5-1 with TRBJ2-2; 7 bases map to TRBD1. The germline gives CDR1 SGHRS, CDR2 YFSETQ. The CDR3 contains 15 residues. V gave up 5 bases and J gave up 0 bases; unmatched junction bases: 4. The CDR3 region has the DNA TGCGCCAGCAGTTGGGACAGTGCGAACACCGGGGAGCTGTTTTTT. Its translation: CASSWDSANTGELFF.

The chain employs TRBV19 and TRBJ2-5; D possibly corresponds to TRBD2 (6 bases). This CDR3 has 13 amino acids. The germline CDR1 and CDR2 sequences are LNHDA and SQIVND (reference sequence). The germline V and J ends were trimmed by 7 bases and 5 bases, with 14 bases remaining between them. The CDR3 DNA reads TGTGCCAGTAATGGGGACTTGGGGGAGACCCAGTACTTC. Translated: CASNGDLGETQYF.

V and J are TRBV5-4 and TRBJ1-6; 7 nucleotides agree with TRBD1. The trim removed 0 bases at V and 7 bases at J, leaving 7 bases unmatched. The CDR3 consists of 16 residues. Germline lookup yields CDR1 SGHNT and CDR2 YYREEE (reference sequence). CDR3 nucleotide sequence: TGTGCCAGCAGCTTGGGAACTGACAGGGCAAATTCACCCCTCCACTTT. It specifies CASSLGTDRANSPLHF.

The chain carries TRBV27 and TRBJ1-5; D not certain. Trimming stripped 4 bases from V and 3 bases from J, with 7 bases between. CDR3 size: 13 residues. Germline CDR1 is MNHEY and CDR2 is SMNVEV (reference sequence). CDR3 loop: CASSYQFNQPQHF. The CDR3 DNA is TGTGCCAGCAGTTACCAGTTCAATCAGCCCCAGCATTTT.

The rearrangement links TRBV7-2 to TRBJ2-1; 11 nucleotides align to TRBD2. The CDR3 consists of 15 residues. The V segment lost 5 bases and the J segment 10 bases; nucleotides outside the gene matches: 10. Per the germline V gene, CDR1 is SGHTA and CDR2 is FQGNSA. The CDR3 loop reads CASSKGLAVHEEQFF. The CDR3 region has the DNA TGTGCCAGCAGCAAGGGACTAGCGGTGCACGAGGAGCAGTTCTTC.